This T cell receptor (beta chain) derives from a study of shared clonotypes between healthy human individuals. TCRdb's table, derived via immunoSEQ multiplex PCR, lists solely in-frame clones and lacks some. The table records hundreds of thousands of clones, around 80% of them present only once. J gave up 8 bases and V 5 bases, and 6 bases lay outside the gene matches. Germline assignment: CDR1 SGHAT and CDR2 FQNNGV. This CDR3 has 14 residues. The rearrangement uses TRBV11-2 and TRBJ1-6, with 7 nucleotides matching TRBD1. The receptor's source is a woman in her thirties or forties in good health. Some clones in this sample may be carry-over from other donors' samples. The sample consisted of PBMCs. CDR3 sequence (DNA): TGTGCCAGCAGCACCCACAGGGGTGATTCACCCCTCCACTTT. This codes for CASSTHRGDSPLHF. Full variable domain (remainder filled in from reference TRBV11-2 and TRBJ1-6): EAGVAQSPRYKIIEKRQSVAFWCNPISGHATLYWYQQILGQGPKLLIQFQNNGVVDDSQLPKDRFSAERLKGVDSTLKIQPAKLEDSAVYLCASSTHRGDSPLHFGNGTRLTVT.